Each of the 19 T cell receptor beta chains below was sequenced from the same sample in a study of blood T cell repertoires in COVID-19 (dated by TCRdb to the early 2020s). The method was the immunoSEQ multiplex PCR assay. Not all clones reach the TCRdb copy of this immuneACCESS table, which keeps in-frame sequences only. Checked studies attribute under half of the gap to unresolved V genes and leave the rest unexplained. The sample table records approximately 440,000 clones; roughly 88% of these occur just once. In total, the top ten clones hold 0.6% of the sample. The material sequenced was PBMCs or T cells enriched from blood (not recorded which). The origin of the receptors is a young man who had recovered from COVID-19.

Concerning this clone: The same CDR3 is also encoded by other DNA sequences in this sample. J is TRBJ2-5 and V is TRBV18; D gene uncertain. This CDR3 contains 12 residues. Germline V gene lookup returns CDR1 KGHSH and CDR2 LQKENI. Trimming cost V 3 bases and J 5 bases, with 7 bases left between them. The CDR3 reads CASSPSRETQYF. In DNA form, the CDR3 reads TGTGCCAGCTCACCTTCCCGGGAGACCCAGTACTTC.

The chain joins TRBV28 to TRBJ1-1; D is uncertain. The V and J ends lost 3 bases and 6 bases respectively, with 8 bases between them. Germline CDR1 MDHEN, CDR2 SYDVKM. The CDR3 consists of 12 residues. For the CDR3, the DNA is TGTGCCAGCAGTTTGCGGGTTTCTGAAGCTTTCTTT. Protein product: CASSLRVSEAFF.

This clone was counted a single time. V is TRBV29-1 and J is TRBJ2-7; maybe TRBD1 (5 bases). V was shortened by 2 bases and J by 3 bases, with 8 bases between the two germline ends. This CDR3 region has 12 residues. Germline V gene data show CDR1 as SQVTM and CDR2 as ANQGSEA. CDR3 sequence (DNA): TGCAGCGTTGAACTCAGGGACTACGAGCAGTACTTC. It specifies CSVELRDYEQYF.

This chain connects TRBV9 to TRBJ2-2, with no clear D. This CDR3 has 12 amino acids. Germline V gene sequence: CDR1 SGDLS, CDR2 YYNGEE. CDR3 loop: CSWPDTTGELFF. CDR3 DNA: TGTTCCTGGCCAGATACAACCGGGGAGCTGTTTTTT.

This clone was observed a handful of times. The gene calls are TRBV5-8 and TRBJ1-5; D is unresolved. Trimming left V 3 bases short and J 3 bases short, with 7 bases between. Per germline, CDR1 SGHTS and CDR2 YDEGEE. The CDR3 has 13 amino acids. In DNA form, the CDR3 reads TGTGCCAGCAGCTCCACATACAATCAGCCCCAGCATTTT. It encodes CASSSTYNQPQHF.

The genes are TRBV30 and TRBJ1-2, with 8 bases identical to TRBD1. Germline CDR1 reads GTSNPN; CDR2 reads SVGIG (reference sequence). The CDR3 sequence is 14 residues long. The J segment lost 2 bases and the V segment lost 5 bases, leaving 7 bases of the junction unmatched. The CDR3: CAWDRGLENYGYTF. CDR3 bases: TGTGCCTGGGACAGGGGATTGGAAAACTATGGCTACACCTTC.

This chain joins TRBV5-1 and TRBJ2-7, with D tentatively TRBD2 (6 bases). V was shortened by 4 bases and J by 7 bases, with 27 bases between the two germline ends. Germline lookup yields CDR1 SGHRS and CDR2 YFSETQ. CDR3 length: 17 amino acids. This chain's CDR3 is CASSPTGIGDSQREQYF. The CDR3 DNA reads TGCGCCAGCAGCCCCACCGGGATAGGGGACTCCCAGAGGGAGCAGTACTTC.

This chain connects TRBV11-3 to TRBJ2-1; tentative D call: TRBD1 (5 bases). From germline, CDR1 is SGHNT and CDR2 YENEEA. The V gene lost 2 bases and the J gene lost 10 bases, with 6 bases spanning the gap. This CDR3 comprises 11 residues. The CDR3 spells CASSLSGEQFF. The DNA of the CDR3 is TGTGCCAGCAGCTTATCAGGGGAGCAGTTCTTC. The full variable domain, with the rest looked up from reference TRBV11-3 and TRBJ2-1, is EAGVVQSPRYKIIEKKQPVAFWCNPISGHNTLYWYLQNLGQGPELLIRYENEEAVDDSQLPKDRFSAERLKGVDSTLKIQPAELGDSAVYLCASSLSGEQFFGPGTRLTVL.

The gene calls are TRBV5-5 and TRBJ2-7; 9 bases line up with TRBD2. The germline V gene has CDR1 SGHKS and CDR2 YYEKEE (reference sequence). V shed 3 bases and J 0 bases; nucleotides not matched to a gene: 4. The CDR3 has 15 amino acids. CDR3 DNA: TGTGCCAGCAGCTCGACTAGCGGAAGCTCCTACGAGCAGTACTTC. The encoded protein is CASSSTSGSSYEQYF.

V and J are TRBV18 and TRBJ1-2; D possibly corresponds to TRBD1 (5 bases). The CDR3 has 14 residues. Germline lookup yields CDR1 KGHSH and CDR2 LQKENI. Trimming stripped 6 bases from V and 4 bases from J, with 15 bases between. This CDR3 reads CASSPGTYTYGYTF. In nucleotides, the CDR3 is TGTGCCAGCTCCCCCGGGACTTACACCTATGGCTACACCTTC.

V is TRBV6-5 and J is TRBJ1-5, with 9 bases lining up with TRBD1. J gave up 7 bases and V 4 bases, and 5 bases lay outside the gene matches. The CDR3 length is 14 residues. The germline V gene encodes CDR1 MNHEY and CDR2 SVGAGI. DNA for the CDR3: TGTGCCAGCAGTTTGGACAGGGGTGGACAGCCCCAGCATTTT. This gives the protein CASSLDRGGQPQHF.

This chain joins TRBV6-5 and TRBJ1-2, with 8 bases that match TRBD1. The germline V gene encodes CDR1 MNHEY and CDR2 SVGAGI. This CDR3 is built from 15 residues. The J segment lost 6 bases and the V segment lost 1 base, leaving 7 bases of the junction unmatched. The CDR3 protein is CASSYWSQGANGYTF. The CDR3 DNA follows: TGTGCCAGCAGTTACTGGAGTCAGGGGGCCAATGGCTACACCTTC.

The CDR3 is CASIDPGPTGREQYF. Here the CDR3 DNA reads TGTGCCAGCATTGACCCCGGGCCTACGGGGAGGGAGCAGTACTTC. The rearrangement uses TRBV28 and TRBJ2-7; D may be TRBD2 (6 bases). Trimming pared 7 bases from V and 7 bases from J, leaving 23 bases between. The CDR3 loop spans 15 amino acids. CDR1 and CDR2 (germline): MDHEN, SYDVKM.

This chain connects TRBV5-4 to TRBJ1-2, with D unresolved. V was cut by 4 bases and J by 1 base, with 14 bases left in between. There are 15 residues in the CDR3. The germline gives CDR1 SGHNT, CDR2 YYREEE (reference sequence). The DNA of the CDR3 is TGTGCCAGCAGCCCCGTCCTAGGTAATAACTATGGCTACACCTTC. Encoded protein: CASSPVLGNNYGYTF. The full variable domain, completed using reference TRBV5-4 and TRBJ1-2, is ETGVTQSPTHLIKTRGQQVTLRCSSQSGHNTVSWYQQALGQGPQFIFQYYREEENGRGNFPPRFSGLQFPNYSSELNVNALELDDSALYLCASSPVLGNNYGYTFGSGTRLTVV.

The chain carries TRBV4-1 and TRBJ1-1; D gene ambiguous. The CDR3 contains 14 residues. Looked up from germline, CDR1 is MGHRA and CDR2 is YSYEKL. The germline V and J ends were trimmed by 1 base and 7 bases, with 13 bases remaining between them. Here the CDR3 DNA reads TGCGCCAGCAGCCAAGTGCCGGACGGGAATGAAGCTTTCTTT. Its translation: CASSQVPDGNEAFF.

This rearrangement joins TRBV19 to TRBJ2-2, with TRBD2 identical over 8 bases. The CDR3 totals 13 residues. Per the germline V gene, CDR1 is LNHDA and CDR2 is SQIVND (reference sequence). The junction had 3 bases not matched to a gene; V was cut back by 8 bases and J by 4 bases. The CDR3 region is CASAAGVTGELFF. The CDR3 DNA follows: TGTGCCAGTGCAGCGGGAGTCACCGGGGAGCTGTTTTTT.

This clone appeared a few times. CDR3 coding DNA: TGCGCCAGCAGCCAAGTGGCAGGGGACAGCAATCAGCCCCAGCATTTT. Its protein product is CASSQVAGDSNQPQHF. This chain uses TRBV4-1 with TRBJ1-5; tentative D call: TRBD1 (6 bases). This CDR3 region has 16 residues. V was pared by 1 base and J by 1 base, with 11 bases between. From germline, CDR1 is MGHRA and CDR2 YSYEKL.

The chain has TRBV6-2 or TRBV6-3 and TRBJ2-5; 7 nucleotides agree with TRBD2. The junction had 10 bases not matched to a gene; V was cut back by 3 bases and J by 0 bases. The CDR3 spans 17 residues. Germline V lookup: CDR1 MNHEY, CDR2 SVGEGT. As DNA, the CDR3 is TGTGCCAGCAGTTATCCGAAGGGGCGGGAGAACCAAGAGACCCAGTACTTC. Translated: CASSYPKGRENQETQYF.

This clone was found once. J is TRBJ2-1 and V is TRBV9, with 9 nucleotides matching TRBD2. Germline lookup yields CDR1 SGDLS and CDR2 YYNGEE. This CDR3 has 15 amino acids. V trimming: 1 base; J trimming: 7 bases; junction bases outside the gene matches: 6. The DNA of the CDR3 is TGTGCCAGCAGCGTAACTAGCGGGCTAAGGAATGAGCAGTTCTTC. This encodes CASSVTSGLRNEQFF. Full variable domain (remainder filled in from reference TRBV9 and TRBJ2-1): DSGVTQTPKHLITATGQRVTLRCSPRSGDLSVYWYQQSLDQGLQFLIQYYNGEERAKGNILERFSAQQFPDLHSELNLSSLELGDSALYFCASSVTSGLRNEQFFGPGTRLTVL.